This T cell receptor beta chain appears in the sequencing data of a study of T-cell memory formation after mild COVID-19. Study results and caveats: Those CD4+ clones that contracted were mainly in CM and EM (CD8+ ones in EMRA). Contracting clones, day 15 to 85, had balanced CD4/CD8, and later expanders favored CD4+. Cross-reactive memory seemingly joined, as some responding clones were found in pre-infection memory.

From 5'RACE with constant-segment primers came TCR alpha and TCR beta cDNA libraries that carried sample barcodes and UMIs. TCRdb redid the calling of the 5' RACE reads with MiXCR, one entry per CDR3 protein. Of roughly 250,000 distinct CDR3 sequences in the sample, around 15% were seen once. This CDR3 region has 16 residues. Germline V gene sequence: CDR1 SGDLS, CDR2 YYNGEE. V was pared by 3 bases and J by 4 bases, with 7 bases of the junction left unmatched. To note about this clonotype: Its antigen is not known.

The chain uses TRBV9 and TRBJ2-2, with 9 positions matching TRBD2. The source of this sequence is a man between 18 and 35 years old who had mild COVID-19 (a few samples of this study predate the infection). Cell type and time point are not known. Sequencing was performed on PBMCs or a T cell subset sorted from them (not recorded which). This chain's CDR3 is CASSASGGPSTGELFF. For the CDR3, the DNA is TGTGCCAGCAGCGCGAGCGGGGGGCCGTCCACCGGGGAGCTGTTTTTT.